This T cell receptor beta chain was sequenced for a study of response to subunit inactivated influenza vaccine. Whole-study findings and limits: The authors suggested that every seasonal influenza vaccination recruits few new T cells.

TCRdb reprocessed the RT-PCR reads via MiXCR and lists one record per CDR3 protein. The sample lists 860,000 or so distinct CDR3 sequences; around 20% were seen once. A word on this clonotype: The antigen is unknown.

The sample here was PBMCs from blood, taken around 5 days after vaccination. The origin of this receptor is a man between 45 and 60 years old who received an inactivated influenza vaccine.

The CDR3 sequence is CASSLGFRGRALSYEQYF. The CDR3, as DNA: TGCGCCAGCAGCTTGGGGTTTCGGGGACGCGCCCTCTCCTACGAGCAGTACTTC. This chain joins TRBV5-1 and TRBJ2-7; the D gene could be TRBD1 or TRBD2 (5 bases each). Germline CDR1 SGHRS, CDR2 YFSETQ. Trimming pared 0 bases from V and 0 bases from J, leaving 19 bases between. The CDR3 totals 18 residues.